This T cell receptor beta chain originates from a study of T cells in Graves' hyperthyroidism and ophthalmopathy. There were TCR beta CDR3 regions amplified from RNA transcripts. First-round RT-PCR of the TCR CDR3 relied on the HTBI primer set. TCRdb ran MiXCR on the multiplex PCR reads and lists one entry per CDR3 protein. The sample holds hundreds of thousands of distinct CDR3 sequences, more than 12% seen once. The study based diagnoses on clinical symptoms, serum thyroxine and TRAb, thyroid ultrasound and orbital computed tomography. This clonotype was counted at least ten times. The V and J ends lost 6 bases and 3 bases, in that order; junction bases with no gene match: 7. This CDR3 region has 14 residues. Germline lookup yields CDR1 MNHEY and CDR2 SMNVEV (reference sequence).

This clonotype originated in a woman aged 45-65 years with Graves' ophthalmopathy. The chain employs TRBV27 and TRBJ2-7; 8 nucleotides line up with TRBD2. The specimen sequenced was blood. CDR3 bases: TGTGCCAGCAGCTTAAGGGGACTAGGCTACGAGCAGTACTTC. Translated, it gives CASSLRGLGYEQYF.